Each of the 20 T cell receptor beta chains below was sequenced from the same sample in a study of CD8 T cells in Susac syndrome. Reverse transcription of roughly 0.45 to 1 ug RNA used random hexamers. TCRdb re-analysed the immunoSEQ multiplex PCR reads in MiXCR, keeping a single row per CDR3 protein. The data contain approximately 210,000 distinct CDR3 sequences, roughly 93% of them seen just once; the ten biggest clones take up 0.15% to 0.2%. The sequenced material came from CD4+ T cells from PBMCs. The source of these receptors is a human donor with Susac syndrome.

This rearrangement joins TRBV6-6 to TRBJ2-4; either TRBD1 or TRBD2 may supply D (5 bases each). From germline, CDR1 is MNHNY and CDR2 SVGAGI (reference sequence). The CDR3 is 16 residues long. Trimming removed 5 bases from V and 1 base from J, with 15 bases in between. Here the CDR3 reads CASSPPRGAAKNIQYF. The CDR3 DNA reads TGTGCCAGCAGTCCCCCGCGAGGGGCGGCCAAAAACATTCAGTACTTC.

This clonotype was seen a handful of times. The chain uses TRBV11-2 and TRBJ2-5, with 7 bases matching TRBD1. This CDR3 has 18 residues. The germline CDR1 and CDR2 sequences are SGHAT and FQNNGV. Trimming cost V 0 bases and J 5 bases; bases outside gene matches: 15. The CDR3 reads CASSLETKLTGAGETQYF. In nucleotides, the CDR3 is TGTGCCAGCAGCTTAGAGACCAAACTCACAGGGGCTGGGGAGACCCAGTACTTC.

The genes are TRBV7-2 and TRBJ1-1, with TRBD1 matching over 7 bases. The trim removed 3 bases at V and 4 bases at J, leaving 2 bases unmatched. Germline CDR1 reads SGHTA; CDR2 reads FQGNSA. This CDR3 contains 13 residues. The DNA of the CDR3 is TGTGCCAGCAGCTTCACAGGGGCCACTGAAGCTTTCTTT. The encoded protein is CASSFTGATEAFF. Full variable domain (missing parts from reference TRBV7-2 and TRBJ1-1): GAGVSQSPSNKVTEKGKDVELRCDPISGHTALYWYRQSLGQGLEFLIYFQGNSAPDKSGLPSDRFSAERTGGSVSTLTIQRTQQEDSAVYLCASSFTGATEAFFGQGTRLTVV.

The rearrangement links TRBV29-1 to TRBJ1-5; D unclear. Germline lookup yields CDR1 SQVTM and CDR2 ANQGSEA. This CDR3 has 13 residues. V was shortened by 5 bases and J by 6 bases, with 14 bases between the two germline ends. CDR3 sequence reads: CSVSGRSGQPQHF. DNA of the CDR3: TGCAGCGTTAGCGGACGGTCTGGTCAGCCCCAGCATTTT.

The gene calls are TRBV30 and TRBJ2-2; D is tentatively TRBD1 or TRBD2 (5 bases each). V was cut by 4 bases and J by 4 bases, with 13 bases left in between. The CDR3 runs to 14 residues. Germline lookup yields CDR1 GTSNPN and CDR2 SVGIG (reference sequence). CDR3 sequence: CAWKGAGITGELFF. CDR3 DNA sequence: TGTGCCTGGAAGGGAGCAGGGATCACCGGGGAGCTGTTTTTT.

The V gene is TRBV12-3 or TRBV12-4, the J gene TRBJ1-5; no firm D call. Trimming removed 5 bases at V and 1 base at J, with 12 bases between. This CDR3 comprises 15 residues. The CDR3 nucleotides read TGTGCCAGCAGTCCGGACGGGAAGAGCAATCAGCCCCAGCATTTT. This codes for CASSPDGKSNQPQHF.

V gene TRBV7-3 combines with J gene TRBJ2-7; D is perhaps TRBD2 (5 bases). CDR1 is SGHTA and CDR2 is FQGTGA in the germline V gene. Trimming removed 5 bases at V and 0 bases at J, with 11 bases between. This CDR3 is built from 14 residues. In DNA form, the CDR3 reads TGTGCCAGCAGCCCCGACGGGGTCTCCTACGAGCAGTACTTC. Its protein product is CASSPDGVSYEQYF.

The CDR3 is CSAPQGRASSRNSPLHF. The CDR3 DNA sequence: TGCAGTGCCCCTCAGGGCAGGGCCAGCTCGAGGAATTCACCCCTCCACTTT. The rearrangement links TRBV20-1 to TRBJ1-6; maybe TRBD1 (5 bases). Trimming left V 6 bases short and J 7 bases short, with 25 bases between. The germline V gene has CDR1 DFQATT and CDR2 SNEGSKA (reference sequence). The CDR3 is made up of 17 amino acids.

V and J are TRBV30 and TRBJ1-2; D is perhaps TRBD1 (6 bases). Trimming removed 3 bases from V and 3 bases from J, with 14 bases in between. Germline CDR1 is GTSNPN and CDR2 is SVGIG (reference sequence). The CDR3 covers 14 residues. CDR3 sequence reads: CAWSPTGWDYGYTF. The CDR3 DNA sequence: TGTGCCTGGAGCCCTACAGGGTGGGACTATGGCTACACCTTC.

The chain uses TRBV6-4 and TRBJ2-3; 10 nucleotides match TRBD2. The CDR3 extends over 16 amino acids. Losses at the gene ends were 2 bases for V and 3 bases for J; bases not matched to a gene: 5. Germline V gives CDR1 MRHNA, CDR2 SNTAGT. The CDR3, as DNA: TGTGCCAGCAGTGACCGAGCGGGGGGGCTTACAGATACGCAGTATTTT. Residues: CASSDRAGGLTDTQYF.

The J gene is TRBJ1-4, the V gene TRBV5-1; 10 bases fit TRBD1. The CDR3 loop spans 15 amino acids. With 4 bases clipped from V and 5 bases from J, the junction kept 5 bases outside the gene matches. Germline V lookup: CDR1 SGHRS, CDR2 YFSETQ. CDR3 residues: CASSGQGEWNEKLFF. In DNA form, the CDR3 reads TGCGCCAGCAGCGGACAGGGGGAATGGAATGAAAAACTGTTTTTT.

This chain links TRBV29-1 with TRBJ2-3; D might be TRBD1 or TRBD2, each matching 5 bases. This CDR3 is 14 amino acids long. V was clipped by 4 bases and J by 2 bases, with 13 bases between them. The germline V gene has CDR1 SQVTM and CDR2 ANQGSEA. CDR3 amino acids: CSVGDRGLTDTQYF. In DNA, the CDR3 is TGCAGCGTTGGTGATCGGGGCCTCACAGATACGCAGTATTTT.

This chain joins TRBV5-4 and TRBJ2-3; the D is unclear. The germline V and J ends were trimmed by 1 base and 1 base, with 4 bases remaining between them. The CDR3 is 13 amino acids. Looked up from germline, CDR1 is SGHNT and CDR2 is YYREEE (reference sequence). The CDR3 DNA is TGTGCCAGCAGCTTGCGGGGCACAGATACGCAGTATTTT. Its translation is CASSLRGTDTQYF.

This clonotype was observed a single time. The rearrangement uses TRBV18 and TRBJ2-5; TRBD2 aligns across 13 bases. Germline loops: CDR1 KGHSH, CDR2 LQKENI. The ends lost 4 bases at V and 0 bases at J; junction bases unmatched: 2. There are 16 residues in the CDR3. The CDR3 loop is CASSLGLAGDQETQYF. CDR3 DNA sequence: TGTGCCAGCTCACTCGGACTAGCGGGGGACCAAGAGACCCAGTACTTC.

The chain carries TRBV14 and TRBJ2-4; the D gene is possibly TRBD2 (6 bases). Germline loops: CDR1 SGHDN, CDR2 FVKESK. The CDR3 is made up of 12 amino acids. Trimming shortened V by 4 bases and J by 11 bases, and 12 bases separated the two germline ends. CDR3 DNA sequence: TGTGCCAGCAGCCTACAGGAGGGGCTTCAGTACTTC. Protein product: CASSLQEGLQYF.

The J gene is TRBJ1-6, the V gene TRBV5-4; D not resolved. V was cut by 9 bases and J by 0 bases, with 7 bases left in between. CDR3 length equals 13 residues. Germline V lookup: CDR1 SGHNT, CDR2 YYREEE (reference sequence). The CDR3 DNA sequence: TGTGCCACTAAGAGCTCCTATAATTCACCCCTCCACTTT. It encodes CATKSSYNSPLHF.

This chain links TRBV29-1 with TRBJ2-5, with D possibly TRBD1 on 5 matching bases. V was pared by 3 bases and J by 2 bases, with 7 bases between. This CDR3 comprises 12 residues. Germline lookup yields CDR1 SQVTM and CDR2 ANQGSEA. The CDR3 coding sequence is TGCAGCGTTGACAGGGCTCAAGAGACCCAGTACTTC. Translation: CSVDRAQETQYF.

This chain uses TRBV13 with TRBJ2-7, with a possible D match to TRBD2 (5 bases). Deletions cut 5 bases from V and 5 bases from J, with 19 bases between. CDR3 length equals 15 residues. Germline values: CDR1 PRHDT, CDR2 FYEKMQ (reference sequence). The CDR3 reads CASSTRAYQRDEQYF. CDR3 nucleotides: TGTGCCAGCAGCACGAGGGCCTACCAACGCGACGAGCAGTACTTC.

In this sample, this clonotype turned up once. This rearrangement joins TRBV20-1 to TRBJ2-7; D gene unclear. Trimming removed 3 bases from V and 0 bases from J, with 6 bases in between. Germline V CDR1 and CDR2: DFQATT, SNEGSKA (reference sequence). The CDR3 runs 12 residues. This CDR3 is CSASLRSYEQYF. DNA of the CDR3: TGCAGTGCTAGCCTTCGCTCCTACGAGCAGTACTTC.

The chain couples TRBV19 to TRBJ1-5, with TRBD1 matching over 7 bases. There are 22 residues in the CDR3. Germline values: CDR1 LNHDA, CDR2 SQIVND (reference sequence). The J segment lost 0 bases and the V segment lost 3 bases, leaving 23 bases of the junction unmatched. The chain's CDR3 is CASSIHDRDEMFWGNSNQPQHF. CDR3 DNA sequence: TGTGCCAGTAGTATTCACGACAGGGATGAGATGTTTTGGGGAAATAGCAATCAGCCCCAGCATTTT.